These T cell receptor beta chains were read from a single sample in a study of T cell repertoires in ileal Crohn's disease. Assay: immunoSEQ multiplex PCR; the TCRdb copy retains only in-frame clones and omits some. The sample records some 27,000 clones, around four fifths being singletons. Material for sequencing was ileal tissue. The receptors shown here come from an adult with Crohn's disease. Both conserved end residues are part of each CDR3. Each record gives: CDR3 DNA, CDR3 protein, clone size, J gene, D gene, V gene. The D gene is left open where the match is weak. Expanded clones are given a class, and other clones once, few, many or no size at all.

DNA: TGTGCCAGCAGAGTGGAGGCCGCCGGAATGGCTGAAGCTTTCTTT
CDR3: CASRVEAAGMAEAFF
size: .
J: TRBJ1-1
D: .
V: TRBV5-4

DNA: TGCAGCGTTTTGCTAGCGGACAAACTCTCTAAGCACACAGATACGCAGTATTTT
CDR3: CSVLLADKLSKHTDTQYF
size: few
J: TRBJ2-3
D: TRBD2
V: TRBV29-1

DNA: TGCAGCGCCACTTGGACTAGCGGGAGGGAAGAGACCCAGTACTTC
CDR3: CSATWTSGREETQYF
size: .
J: TRBJ2-5
D: TRBD2
V: TRBV29-1

DNA: TGTGCCATCAGCCAGGGGTCCTACGAGCAGTACTTC
CDR3: CAISQGSYEQYF
size: .
J: TRBJ2-7
D: .
V: TRBV10-3

DNA: TGTGCCAGTAGTATAGGGTGGCAGCGGAACACTGAAGCTTTCTTT
CDR3: CASSIGWQRNTEAFF
size: .
J: TRBJ1-1
D: .
V: TRBV19

DNA: TGTGCCAGCAGCAAGGACAGGGACTCCTACGAGCAGTACTTC
CDR3: CASSKDRDSYEQYF
size: once
J: TRBJ2-7
D: TRBD1
V: TRBV7-7

DNA: TGTGCCAGCAGCCTACTAGCCAGGTCTGAAGCTTTCTTT
CDR3: CASSLLARSEAFF
size: .
J: TRBJ1-1
D: .
V: TRBV9

DNA: TGTGCCAGCAGCCAAGGGCCAACAACGCAGTATTTT
CDR3: CASSQGPTTQYF
size: .
J: TRBJ2-3
D: .
V: TRBV4-2

DNA: TGTGCCACCAGCCCCGGACTAGCGGGAGGGCCCCCTTACGAGCAGTACTTC
CDR3: CATSPGLAGGPPYEQYF
size: .
J: TRBJ2-7
D: TRBD2
V: TRBV15

DNA: TGTGCCAGCAGCTTGGACGGGTTTGGAACTAACTATGGCTACACCTTC
CDR3: CASSLDGFGTNYGYTF
size: .
J: TRBJ1-2
D: .
V: TRBV5-4

DNA: TGTGCCATTATTACAGGGGGGAACGGCTACACCTTC
CDR3: CAIITGGNGYTF
size: .
J: TRBJ1-2
D: TRBD1
V: TRBV6-1

DNA: TGTGCCAGCAGCCCCGAGAAAGCGGGTTGGACCGGGGAGCTGTTTTTT
CDR3: CASSPEKAGWTGELFF
size: .
J: TRBJ2-2
D: .
V: TRBV14

DNA: TGTGCCAGCAGCCAGAATAACTATGGCTACACCTTC
CDR3: CASSQNNYGYTF
size: .
J: TRBJ1-2
D: .
V: TRBV5-4

DNA: TGCGCCAGCAGCCAAGATGGCCTCGGGGAGCTGTTTTTT
CDR3: CASSQDGLGELFF
size: medium-sized
J: TRBJ2-2
D: .
V: TRBV4-1

DNA: TGTGCCAGCAGTTTCCGCGGAGCTAACTATGGCTACACCTTC
CDR3: CASSFRGANYGYTF
size: .
J: TRBJ1-2
D: .
V: TRBV27

DNA: TGTGCCACCGGGACAGGAGATAGCAATCAGCCCCAGCATTTT
CDR3: CATGTGDSNQPQHF
size: few
J: TRBJ1-5
D: TRBD1
V: TRBV6-1

DNA: TGTGCCAGCATGCCGGGACAGGCTTCGCGTGGCTACACCTTC
CDR3: CASMPGQASRGYTF
size: .
J: TRBJ1-2
D: TRBD1
V: TRBV6-1

DNA: TGTGCCATCAGTGAGTCGAGGTCTAGCGGGAGTTTCGAGACCCAGTACTTC
CDR3: CAISESRSSGSFETQYF
size: once
J: TRBJ2-5
D: TRBD2
V: TRBV10-3

DNA: TGTGCCAGCAGCTTCCGTCCGGGGGGCGGGGAGACCCAGTACTTC
CDR3: CASSFRPGGGETQYF
size: .
J: TRBJ2-5
D: .
V: TRBV7-2

DNA: TGTGCCAGTAGTATTTATGAGCAGTACTTC
CDR3: CASSIYEQYF
size: .
J: TRBJ2-7
D: .
V: TRBV19

DNA: TGTGCCAGCAGTGTCAGGACAGCCGGGTCCCCTGGAGAGACCCAGTACTTC
CDR3: CASSVRTAGSPGETQYF
size: .
J: TRBJ2-5
D: .
V: TRBV25-1

DNA: TGTGCCAGCAGTTTTATCCCTGGACAAACCCAGTATTTT
CDR3: CASSFIPGQTQYF
size: few
J: TRBJ2-3
D: .
V: TRBV27

DNA: TGTGCCAGCAGCCGGGGACAGTGGAACACCGGGGAGCTGTTTTTT
CDR3: CASSRGQWNTGELFF
size: .
J: TRBJ2-2
D: TRBD1
V: TRBV5-4

DNA: TGTGCCAGCAAAGCGGGGTCACCCTCCTACGAGCAGTACTTC
CDR3: CASKAGSPSYEQYF
size: .
J: TRBJ2-7
D: TRBD2
V: TRBV2

DNA: TGTGCCCACGGGAGGGCCGTCACAGATACGCAGTATTTT
CDR3: CAHGRAVTDTQYF
size: .
J: TRBJ2-3
D: TRBD2
V: TRBV30

DNA: TGTGCCAGCACCTATATGTCGGGGGGCACTGAAGCTTTCTTT
CDR3: CASTYMSGGTEAFF
size: .
J: TRBJ1-1
D: .
V: TRBV11-1

DNA: TGTGCCAGCAGCGTAAAGAGGGCTGGAGGCGGGGAGCTGTTTTTT
CDR3: CASSVKRAGGGELFF
size: few
J: TRBJ2-2
D: .
V: TRBV9

DNA: TGTGCCAGCAGTGAAGCGCGTTTTGCCGGAGAGATCCAGTACTTC
CDR3: CASSEARFAGEIQYF
size: once
J: TRBJ2-5
D: .
V: TRBV6-1

DNA: TGTGCCAGCAGCTTAATAATTTATAATTCACCCCTCCACTTT
CDR3: CASSLIIYNSPLHF
size: .
J: TRBJ1-6
D: .
V: TRBV5-5

DNA: TGTGCCAGCAGCTTATTTGCGGGGGGACGCTACGAGCAGTACTTC
CDR3: CASSLFAGGRYEQYF
size: .
J: TRBJ2-7
D: TRBD2
V: TRBV7-2

DNA: TGTGCCTGGAGTGTACTACGGGGTAGCAATCAGCCCCAGCATTTT
CDR3: CAWSVLRGSNQPQHF
size: .
J: TRBJ1-5
D: .
V: TRBV30

DNA: TGTGCCAGCAGTTCGGCGGGGGCCACCTACGAGCAGTACTTC
CDR3: CASSSAGATYEQYF
size: .
J: TRBJ2-7
D: .
V: TRBV6-6

DNA: TGTGCCAGCAGTGAAGACAGGCTTACCTATGGCTACACCTTC
CDR3: CASSEDRLTYGYTF
size: .
J: TRBJ1-2
D: .
V: TRBV2

DNA: TGCGCCAGCAGCTTGGACCCCGACACCGGGGAGCTGTTTTTT
CDR3: CASSLDPDTGELFF
size: .
J: TRBJ2-2
D: .
V: TRBV5-1

DNA: TGTGCCAGCAGTTACGGGGGACAGCCGTATGGCTACACCTTC
CDR3: CASSYGGQPYGYTF
size: .
J: TRBJ1-2
D: TRBD1
V: TRBV6-5

DNA: TGCGCCAGCAGCCCCCGGACGGGGGGATCGGATACGCAGTATTTT
CDR3: CASSPRTGGSDTQYF
size: .
J: TRBJ2-3
D: TRBD2
V: TRBV5-1

DNA: TGTGCCAGCAGCCAAGTTGGGCGGGGATACACAGATACGCAGTATTTT
CDR3: CASSQVGRGYTDTQYF
size: .
J: TRBJ2-3
D: .
V: TRBV4-2

DNA: TGCAGCGTTGGGAGCGGCTACAATGAGCAGTTCTTC
CDR3: CSVGSGYNEQFF
size: .
J: TRBJ2-1
D: .
V: TRBV29-1

DNA: TGTGCCAGCAGCTTGTTCCAGGGCTACAATGAGCAGTTCTTC
CDR3: CASSLFQGYNEQFF
size: once
J: TRBJ2-1
D: .
V: TRBV5-6

DNA: TGTGCCAGCAGCGTAGCGAGCGGGGGGTACCAAGAGACCCAGTACTTC
CDR3: CASSVASGGYQETQYF
size: once
J: TRBJ2-5
D: TRBD2
V: TRBV9

DNA: TGTGCCAGCAGCGTAGGCTCCCTAGCGGAAACCTACGAGCAGTACTTC
CDR3: CASSVGSLAETYEQYF
size: .
J: TRBJ2-7
D: TRBD2
V: TRBV9

DNA: TGTGCCAGCAGGCCGTGGGGCGGCGAGCAGTACTTC
CDR3: CASRPWGGEQYF
size: few
J: TRBJ2-7
D: .
V: TRBV6-5

DNA: TGCGCCAGCAGCTCCCCCCAGGGGGCGCGAGGGACTGAAGCTTTCTTT
CDR3: CASSSPQGARGTEAFF
size: .
J: TRBJ1-1
D: TRBD1
V: TRBV5-1

DNA: TGTGCCAGGATATATAGCGGGGGGCTTGGCACAGATACGCAGTATTTT
CDR3: CARIYSGGLGTDTQYF
size: .
J: TRBJ2-3
D: TRBD2
V: TRBV6-6

DNA: TGTGCCAGCAGTTTAAGGACTAGCGGGGGTGGTGAGCAGTTCTTC
CDR3: CASSLRTSGGGEQFF
size: .
J: TRBJ2-1
D: TRBD2
V: TRBV27

DNA: TGTGCCAGCACCCCGGGACTGGCGACTAGCGGGGGGCGGGAGCAGTACTTC
CDR3: CASTPGLATSGGREQYF
size: .
J: TRBJ2-7
D: TRBD2
V: TRBV7-2

DNA: TGTGCCATCAGTGAGTCGAGATGGGGAGGGGGCACTGAAGCTTTCTTT
CDR3: CAISESRWGGGTEAFF
size: .
J: TRBJ1-1
D: .
V: TRBV10-3

DNA: TGTGCCAGCAGTGCTGAAGGGGGTAGCGGGGGGGATACGCAGTATTTT
CDR3: CASSAEGGSGGDTQYF
size: .
J: TRBJ2-3
D: TRBD2
V: TRBV2

DNA: TGCAGCGTTGAAGATTGGGGCGGGAGGGCCTTCAATGAGCAGTTCTTC
CDR3: CSVEDWGGRAFNEQFF
size: .
J: TRBJ2-1
D: TRBD2
V: TRBV29-1

DNA: TGTGCCATCAGTGGACTTACAGGGTGGGTCGCCGAGCAGTACTTC
CDR3: CAISGLTGWVAEQYF
size: .
J: TRBJ2-7
D: .
V: TRBV10-3

DNA: TGTGCCAGCAGCCCAGGGGGACTAGCGGGAGGTGAGCAGTTCTTC
CDR3: CASSPGGLAGGEQFF
size: .
J: TRBJ2-1
D: TRBD2
V: TRBV11-3

DNA: TGTGCCAGCAGCGACCGACAGGGAGCGGACTACGAGCAGTACTTC
CDR3: CASSDRQGADYEQYF
size: few
J: TRBJ2-7
D: TRBD1
V: TRBV5-4

DNA: TGTGCCAGCAGTGAGGGGACAGGGCAAAGGGAAAAACTGTTTTTT
CDR3: CASSEGTGQREKLFF
size: .
J: TRBJ1-4
D: TRBD1
V: TRBV6-1